The entry below describes one T cell receptor (beta chain). Antigen: not known. In germline, CDR1 is MNHEY, CDR2 SMNVEV (reference sequence). Trimming shortened V by 8 bases and J by 1 base, and 11 bases separated the two germline ends. This CDR3 has 14 residues. The data were produced by immunoSEQ multiplex PCR, yet TCRdb's version contains in-frame clones alone and is incomplete. The sample holds about 12,000 clones, around four fifths seen once. The data derive from a study of PD-1 blockade in classical Hodgkin lymphoma. Study-wide results and limits: Diminished baseline TCR diversity has been reported in newly diagnosed patients relative to healthy donors. Exclusion applied to patients who initiated nivolumab less than 1 year following ASCT.

All the patients suffered relapse after autologous stem cell transplantation, and brentuximab vedotin exposure differed. Starting with thawed PBMCs, CD4+ T cells were purified by magnetic negative selection. This sample comprised CD4+ T cells from blood, obtained at baseline. The TCR originated in a human donor with classical Hodgkin lymphoma. The V and J genes are TRBV27 and TRBJ2-2; D gene unclear. The CDR3, as DNA: TGTGCCAGCCGGGTCCATGGGAACACCGGGGAGCTGTTTTTT. Translation gives CASRVHGNTGELFF.